This T cell receptor beta chain emerged from a study of PD-L1 blockade in urothelial cancer. About the study: Patients took up atezolizumab in the mid-2010s at 1,200 mg intravenously every 3 weeks. Blood underwent analysis 3 weeks (second dose) and 6 weeks after treatment began.

Profiled with immunoSEQ multiplex PCR; TCRdb holds only in-frame clones, not every one. The sample consists of 55,000 to 85,000 clones, roughly 91% of them appearing once. Material: PBMCs, obtained around atezolizumab (anti-PD-L1) treatment. The TCR was taken from a man aged 55 to 70 with urothelial cancer.

In DNA form, the CDR3 reads TGTGCCAGCAGCTTGGGTCCAGGGGGCATGAACACTGAAGCTTTCTTT. This sequence encodes CASSLGPGGMNTEAFF. The rearrangement links TRBV7-9 to TRBJ1-1, with 8 bases that match TRBD1. Germline assignment: CDR1 SEHNR and CDR2 FQNEAQ (reference sequence). Trimming cost V 3 bases and J 0 bases; bases outside gene matches: 6. CDR3 length: 16 residues. Combining the CDR3 with reference TRBV7-9 and TRBJ1-1 gives the whole variable domain DTGVSQNPRHKITKRGQNVTFRCDPISEHNRLYWYRQTLGQGPEFLTYFQNEAQLEKSRLLSDRFSAERPKGSFSTLEIQRTEQGDSAMYLCASSLGPGGMNTEAFFGQGTRLTVV.